This passage covers 2 T cell receptor beta chains from one sample sequenced in a study of CD8 T cells in Susac syndrome. Random hexamers primed reverse transcription of roughly 0.5 to 1 ug RNA. TCRdb analysed the immunoSEQ multiplex PCR reads with MiXCR anew, one entry per CDR3 protein. Of 84,000 or so distinct CDR3 sequences listed, 94% are singletons. Sequencing was carried out using CD8+ T cells from PBMCs. Every receptor here comes from a human donor with Susac syndrome.

The CDR3 protein is CASSAQGYEQYF. In DNA, the CDR3 is TGTGCCAGCAGCGCACAGGGGTACGAGCAGTACTTC. The J gene is TRBJ2-7, the V gene TRBV28, with TRBD1 matching over 7 bases. Germline values: CDR1 MDHEN, CDR2 SYDVKM. The length of the CDR3 is 12 residues. The J segment lost 4 bases and the V segment lost 6 bases, leaving 3 bases of the junction unmatched.

The chain employs TRBV9 and TRBJ2-1; 7 bases match TRBD2. This CDR3 contains 13 residues. With 6 bases clipped from V and 5 bases from J, the junction kept 5 bases outside the gene matches. Germline V lookup: CDR1 SGDLS, CDR2 YYNGEE. The CDR3 spells CASTPSGNNEQFF. The CDR3, as DNA: TGTGCCAGCACTCCTAGCGGAAACAATGAGCAGTTCTTC.